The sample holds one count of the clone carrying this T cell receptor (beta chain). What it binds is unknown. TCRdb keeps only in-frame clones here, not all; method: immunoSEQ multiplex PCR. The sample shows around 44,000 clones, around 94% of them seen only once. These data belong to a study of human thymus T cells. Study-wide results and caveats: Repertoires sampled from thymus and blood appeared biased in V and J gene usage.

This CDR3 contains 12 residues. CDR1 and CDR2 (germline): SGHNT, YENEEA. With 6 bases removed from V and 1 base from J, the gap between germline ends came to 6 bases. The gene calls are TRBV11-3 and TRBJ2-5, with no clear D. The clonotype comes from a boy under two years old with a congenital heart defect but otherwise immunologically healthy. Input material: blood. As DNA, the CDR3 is TGTGCCAGCAGTTTAACCCAAGAGACCCAGTACTTC. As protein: CASSLTQETQYF.